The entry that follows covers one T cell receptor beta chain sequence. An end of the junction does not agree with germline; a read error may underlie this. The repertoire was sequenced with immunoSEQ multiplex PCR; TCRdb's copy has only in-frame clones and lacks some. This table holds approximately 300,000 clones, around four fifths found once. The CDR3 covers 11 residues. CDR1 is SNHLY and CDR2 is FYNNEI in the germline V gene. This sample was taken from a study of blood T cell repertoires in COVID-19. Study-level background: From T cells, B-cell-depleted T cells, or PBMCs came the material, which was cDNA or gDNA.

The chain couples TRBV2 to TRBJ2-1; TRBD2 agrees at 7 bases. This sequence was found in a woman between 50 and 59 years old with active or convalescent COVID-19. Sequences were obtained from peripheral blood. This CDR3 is CASTIRGSWVF. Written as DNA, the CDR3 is TGTGCCAGCACCATACGCGGGAGTTGGGTCTTC.